This T cell receptor (beta chain) came from a study of blood T cell repertoires in COVID-19 (dated by TCRdb to the early 2020s). For the study in its entirety: Samples covering the acute and convalescent phases of COVID-19 were provided by collaborators in the United States, Italy and Spain. The prospective study material was composed of cDNA or gDNA derived from T cells, B-cell-depleted T cells, or PBMCs. Deeply sampled blood TCRbeta repertoires from subjects exposed to, actively infected with, or recovered from COVID-19 were included in the dataset. A freely available public database, intended as a resource for researchers studying the immune response to SARS-CoV-2, is where the repertoires were released. Samples were obtained from the ongoing ImmuneRACE study (first 160 participants) and from about 1,300 subjects provided by 6 global collaborators. A de-identified subject ID, COVID-19 status, age in years and sex were almost always included in the sample metadata. HLA class I and class II types, where available, came from metadata supplied by the sample provider rather than from assay-based typing.

Collaborating institutions collected whole blood in K2EDTA tubes following their own protocols. For TCRbeta analysis, collaborator samples were shipped as frozen whole blood, as isolated PBMCs, or as DNA extracted from either sample type. Broad study findings and their caveats: How much clinical and demographic metadata was included differed by source and by participant, and the metadata was provided uncurated.

Counted from cysteine to phenylalanine, this CDR3 has 17 amino acids. Only CDR3 DNA is held: 51 bases, read in frame from base 1. CDR1 is given as MGHRA and CDR2 as YSYEKL, both from the germline V gene. Here V drops 4 bases and J drops 10 bases, and the junction holds 19 bases not matched to any gene. The immunoSEQ Assay, a bias-controlled multiplex PCR, was used to amplify TCRbeta CDR3 regions from genomic DNA. The study's own analysis went as follows. The number of nucleated cells in each sample was estimated from the amplification of reference gene primers within the assay. To quantify the absolute abundance of each unique TCRbeta CDR3 rearrangement, sequence reads were collapsed and filtered. Productive Simpson clonality was computed per sample as the square root of Simpson's diversity index over productive rearrangements. TCRdb provides this immuneACCESS table in a form limited to in-frame rearrangements. Some clones are lacking; in checked studies, under half of them reflect an unresolved V gene, and why the rest are absent is not known. That table gives V, J and clone size, and the DNA gave D and trimming. The sample table holds approximately 180,000 clones, of which nearly 80% were seen once. 26% of the sample belongs to the ten largest clones.

About this clone: Its antigen remains unidentified. Within one base of it there is no much larger clone, and no base qualities were kept.

The receptor was isolated from an older woman with acute or convalescent COVID-19. Material: peripheral blood. The chain couples TRBV4-1 to TRBJ2-1; TRBD2 aligns with 7 central bases. The DNA sequence is TGCGCCAGCAGCCCTAGAGCCGGGGGGAGGGTCCCCAGAGAGCAGTTCTTC. Its amino acids are CASSPRAGGRVPREQFF.